What follows is one T cell receptor beta chain and its context. The antigen is undetermined. This CDR3 has 16 residues. CDR1 and CDR2 from the germline V gene are ENHRY and SYGVKD. Unmatched junction bases numbered 16, after V lost 10 bases and J lost 4 bases. The data were taken from a study of beta chain features in type 1 diabetes. Whole-study findings and limits: People with Type 1 diabetes carried modestly yet significantly shorter TCRB CDR3s in all four CD4+ subsets. The naive, central memory and Treg TCRB repertoires looked more alike in patients than they did in healthy donors.

Expressed TCRB transcripts were sequenced after all isolated RNA was converted to cDNA. Generated by immunoSEQ multiplex PCR, the TCRdb table keeps only in-frame clones and is missing some. The table lists about 700,000 clones, around 15% of them singletons. In total, each donor contributed a single heparinised blood draw that averaged roughly 110 mL. By way of CD45RO/CCR7/CD25/CD127/CD95/CD27, the CD4+ regulatory, stem cell-like memory, central memory and naive cells were sorted. The chain couples TRBV10-3 to TRBJ1-2; 9 nucleotides agree with TRBD1. This sequence originates from a young man with type 1 diabetes. Specimen: naive CD4+ T cells from blood. The CDR3 nucleotides read TGTGCCACAACCGGGACAGGGTCCAGCGGGAGCTATGGCTACACCTTC. As protein: CATTGTGSSGSYGYTF.